What follows are 4 T cell receptor beta chains derived from one specimen sequenced in a study of regulatory T cells in long-lasting Graves disease. Time point defined: persistent/refractory GD, antithyroid drugs over 5 years with positive TRAb. The TCR library was prepared using RNA isolated from PBMCs. The TCR beta library used iRepertoire HTBI primers with Arm-PCR amplification of CDR3. TCRdb itself ran the multiplex PCR reads through MiXCR, one entry per CDR3 protein. The sample shows roughly 700,000 distinct CDR3 sequences, around 30% of them seen only once. This specimen was peripheral blood mononuclear cells (PBMCs), taken when the disease was refractory, from a patient treated with antithyroid drugs. The receptors here all came from a female donor with Graves disease.

The rearrangement joins TRBV3-1 to TRBJ1-1; the match to TRBD1 covers 8 bases. Germline CDR1 reads LGHDT; CDR2 reads YNNKEL (reference sequence). The CDR3 is 12 residues long. V lost 3 bases and J lost 8; bases outside the gene matches: 2. The DNA of the CDR3 is TGTGCCAGCAGCCACAGGGGGCAGGAAGCTTTCTTT. It codes for CASSHRGQEAFF.

This clonotype was counted only a few times. The J gene is TRBJ2-7, the V gene TRBV11-2; D is perhaps TRBD2 (6 bases). Germline CDR1 is SGHAT and CDR2 is FQNNGV. The CDR3 has 17 amino acids. Trimming stripped 5 bases from V and 4 bases from J, with 24 bases between. The CDR3 nucleotides read TGTGCCAGCAGCCCTATGGGTGGGAGGCACCGAACTTACGAGCAGTACTTC. It encodes CASSPMGGRHRTYEQYF.

This clonotype was seen a handful of times. V usage is TRBV3-1 and J usage is TRBJ1-1; D is ambiguous. CDR3 length: 15 residues. Trimming shortened V by 1 base and J by 2 bases, and 11 bases separated the two germline ends. The germline V gene has CDR1 LGHDT and CDR2 YNNKEL (reference sequence). The CDR3 nucleotides are TGTGCCAGCAGCCAAGCCCCAACAGTAAACACTGAAGCTTTCTTT. It encodes CASSQAPTVNTEAFF.

The rearrangement joins TRBV5-1 to TRBJ2-7; D ambiguous. CDR3 length equals 13 residues. V lost 0 bases, J lost 7 bases, and 11 bases lay in between. The germline V gene has CDR1 SGHRS and CDR2 YFSETQ. The CDR3 protein is CASSLDLSWEQYF. The CDR3 DNA reads as TGCGCCAGCAGCTTGGACCTATCATGGGAGCAGTACTTC. Full variable domain (remainder filled in from reference TRBV5-1 and TRBJ2-7): KAGVTQTPRYLIKTRGQQVTLSCSPISGHRSVSWYQQTPGQGLQFLFEYFSETQRNKGNFPGRFSGRQFSNSRSEMNVSTLELGDSALYLCASSLDLSWEQYFGPGTRLTVT.